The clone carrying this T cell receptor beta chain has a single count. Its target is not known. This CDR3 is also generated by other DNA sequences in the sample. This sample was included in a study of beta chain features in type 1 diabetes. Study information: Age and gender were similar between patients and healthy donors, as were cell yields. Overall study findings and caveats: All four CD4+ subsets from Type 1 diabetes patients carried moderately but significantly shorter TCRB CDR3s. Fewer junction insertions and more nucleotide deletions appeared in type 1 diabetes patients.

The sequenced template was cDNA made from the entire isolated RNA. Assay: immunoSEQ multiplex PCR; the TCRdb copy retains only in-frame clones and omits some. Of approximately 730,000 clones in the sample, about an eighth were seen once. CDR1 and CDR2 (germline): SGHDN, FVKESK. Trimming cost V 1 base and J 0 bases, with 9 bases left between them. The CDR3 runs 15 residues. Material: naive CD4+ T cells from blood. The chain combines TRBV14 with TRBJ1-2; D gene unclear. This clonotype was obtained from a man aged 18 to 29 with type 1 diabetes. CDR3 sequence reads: CASSQGPGPNYGYTF. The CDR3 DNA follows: TGTGCCAGCAGCCAAGGCCCAGGCCCTAACTATGGCTACACCTTC.